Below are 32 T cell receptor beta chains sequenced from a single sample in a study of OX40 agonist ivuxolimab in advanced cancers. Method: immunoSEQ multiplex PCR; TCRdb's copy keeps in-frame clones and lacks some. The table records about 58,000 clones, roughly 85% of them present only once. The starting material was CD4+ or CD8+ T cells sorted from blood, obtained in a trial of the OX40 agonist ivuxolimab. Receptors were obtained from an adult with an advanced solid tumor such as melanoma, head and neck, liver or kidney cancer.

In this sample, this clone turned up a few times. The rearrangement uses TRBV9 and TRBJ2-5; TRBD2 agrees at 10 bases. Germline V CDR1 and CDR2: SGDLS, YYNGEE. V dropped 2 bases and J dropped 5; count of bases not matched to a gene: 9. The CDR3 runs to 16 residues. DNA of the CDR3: TGTGCCAGCAGCGTCCAAGCGGGGGGGCCGTTGGAGACCCAGTACTTC. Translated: CASSVQAGGPLETQYF.

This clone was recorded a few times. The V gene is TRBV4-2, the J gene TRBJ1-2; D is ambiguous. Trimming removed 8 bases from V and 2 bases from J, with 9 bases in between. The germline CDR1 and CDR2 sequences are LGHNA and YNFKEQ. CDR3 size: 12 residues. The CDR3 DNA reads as TGTGCCAGCTCGACAAGGAACTATGGCTACACCTTC. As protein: CASSTRNYGYTF.

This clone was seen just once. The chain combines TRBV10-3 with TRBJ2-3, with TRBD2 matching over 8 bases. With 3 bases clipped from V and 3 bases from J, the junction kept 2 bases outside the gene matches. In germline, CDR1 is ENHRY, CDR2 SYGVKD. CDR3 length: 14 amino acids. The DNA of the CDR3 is TGTGCCATCAGTGACCGGGGGGGGACAGATACGCAGTATTTT. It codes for CAISDRGGTDTQYF.

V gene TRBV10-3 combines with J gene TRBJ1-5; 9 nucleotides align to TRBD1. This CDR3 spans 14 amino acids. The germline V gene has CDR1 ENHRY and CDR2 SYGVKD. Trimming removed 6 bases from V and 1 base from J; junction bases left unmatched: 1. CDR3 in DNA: TGTGCCATCAGCGGACAGGGGAGCAATCAGCCCCAGCATTTT. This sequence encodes CAISGQGSNQPQHF.

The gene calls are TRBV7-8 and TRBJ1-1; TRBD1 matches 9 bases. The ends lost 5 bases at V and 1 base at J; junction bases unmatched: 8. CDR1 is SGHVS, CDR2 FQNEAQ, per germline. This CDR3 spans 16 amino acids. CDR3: CASSPGQGLQNTEAFF. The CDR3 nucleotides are TGTGCCAGCAGCCCAGGACAGGGGCTACAGAACACTGAAGCTTTCTTT.

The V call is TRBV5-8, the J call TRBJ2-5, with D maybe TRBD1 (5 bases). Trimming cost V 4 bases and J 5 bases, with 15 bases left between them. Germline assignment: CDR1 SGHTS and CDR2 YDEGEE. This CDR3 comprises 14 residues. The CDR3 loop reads CASSLGSGSETQYF. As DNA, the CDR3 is TGTGCCAGCAGCCTAGGATCAGGGTCGGAGACCCAGTACTTC.

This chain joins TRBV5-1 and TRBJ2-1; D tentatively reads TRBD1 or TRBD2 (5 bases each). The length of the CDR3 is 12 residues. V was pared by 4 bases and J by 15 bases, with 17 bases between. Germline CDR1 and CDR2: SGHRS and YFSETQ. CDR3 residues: CASSADGTLRFF. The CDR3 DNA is TGCGCCAGCAGCGCGGACGGGACCTTAAGGTTCTTC.

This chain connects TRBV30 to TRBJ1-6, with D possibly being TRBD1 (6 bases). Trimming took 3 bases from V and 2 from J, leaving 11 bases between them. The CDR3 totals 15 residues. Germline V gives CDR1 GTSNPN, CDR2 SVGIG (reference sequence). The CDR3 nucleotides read TGTGCCTGGAGCCGGCGGGACACCTATAATTCACCCCTCCACTTT. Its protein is CAWSRRDTYNSPLHF.

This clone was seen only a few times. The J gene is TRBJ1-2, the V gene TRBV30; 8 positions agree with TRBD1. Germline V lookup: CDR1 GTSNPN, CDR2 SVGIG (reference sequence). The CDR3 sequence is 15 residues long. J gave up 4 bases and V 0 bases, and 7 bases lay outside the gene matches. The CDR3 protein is CAWSVVGQGGYGYTF. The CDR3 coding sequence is TGTGCCTGGAGTGTCGTCGGACAGGGTGGCTATGGCTACACCTTC. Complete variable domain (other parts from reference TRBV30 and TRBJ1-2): SQTIHQWPATLVQPVGSPLSLECTVEGTSNPNLYWYRQAAGRGLQLLFYSVGIGQISSEVPQNLSASRPQDRQFILSSKKLLLSDSGFYLCAWSVVGQGGYGYTFGSGTRLTVV.

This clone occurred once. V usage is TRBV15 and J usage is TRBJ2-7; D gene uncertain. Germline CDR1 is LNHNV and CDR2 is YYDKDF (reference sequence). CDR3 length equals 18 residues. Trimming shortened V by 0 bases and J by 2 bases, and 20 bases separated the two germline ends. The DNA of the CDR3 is TGTGCCACCAGCAGAGATCCAGTCGGCGCCCTGTACCCCTACGAGCAGTACTTC. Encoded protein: CATSRDPVGALYPYEQYF.

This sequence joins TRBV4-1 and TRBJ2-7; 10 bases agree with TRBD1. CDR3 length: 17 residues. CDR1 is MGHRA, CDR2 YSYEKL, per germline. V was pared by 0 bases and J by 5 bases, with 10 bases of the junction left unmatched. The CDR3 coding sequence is TGCGCCAGCAGCCAAGATCCCAATTGGACAGGGGGGAACGAGCAGTACTTC. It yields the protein CASSQDPNWTGGNEQYF.

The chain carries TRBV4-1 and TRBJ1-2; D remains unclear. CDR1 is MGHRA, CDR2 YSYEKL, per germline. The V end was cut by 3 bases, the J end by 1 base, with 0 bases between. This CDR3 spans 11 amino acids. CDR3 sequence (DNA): TGCGCCAGCAGCCATAACTATGGCTACACCTTC. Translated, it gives CASSHNYGYTF.

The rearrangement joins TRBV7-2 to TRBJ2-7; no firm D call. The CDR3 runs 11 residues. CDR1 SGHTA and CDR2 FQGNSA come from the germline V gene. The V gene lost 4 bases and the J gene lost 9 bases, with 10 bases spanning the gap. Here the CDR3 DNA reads TGTGCCAGCAGCTCCAGCTTCGGGCAGTACTTC. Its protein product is CASSSSFGQYF.

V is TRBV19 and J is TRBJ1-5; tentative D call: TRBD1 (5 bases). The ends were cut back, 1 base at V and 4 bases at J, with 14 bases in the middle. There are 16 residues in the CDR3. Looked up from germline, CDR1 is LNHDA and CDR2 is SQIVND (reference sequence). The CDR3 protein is CASSIGDSGVNQPQHF. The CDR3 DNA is TGTGCCAGTAGTATAGGAGACAGTGGGGTAAATCAGCCCCAGCATTTT.

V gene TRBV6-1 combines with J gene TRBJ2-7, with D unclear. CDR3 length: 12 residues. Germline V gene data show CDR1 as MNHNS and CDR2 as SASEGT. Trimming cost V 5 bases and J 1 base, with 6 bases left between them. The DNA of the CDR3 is TGTGCCAGCAGTCAGGTTTCCTACGAGCAGTACTTC. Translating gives CASSQVSYEQYF.

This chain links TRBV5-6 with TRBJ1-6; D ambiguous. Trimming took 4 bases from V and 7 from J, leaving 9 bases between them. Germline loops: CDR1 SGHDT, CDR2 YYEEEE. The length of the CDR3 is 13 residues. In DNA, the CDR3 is TGTGCCAGCAGCGCTAGCGAAAATTCACCCCTCCACTTT. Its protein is CASSASENSPLHF.

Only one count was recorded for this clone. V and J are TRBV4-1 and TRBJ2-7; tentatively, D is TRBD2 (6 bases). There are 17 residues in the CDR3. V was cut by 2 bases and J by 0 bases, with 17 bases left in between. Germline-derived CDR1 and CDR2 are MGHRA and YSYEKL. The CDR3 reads CASSQRTQRTNSYEQYF. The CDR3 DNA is TGCGCCAGCAGCCAAAGAACCCAGAGGACTAACTCCTACGAGCAGTACTTC.

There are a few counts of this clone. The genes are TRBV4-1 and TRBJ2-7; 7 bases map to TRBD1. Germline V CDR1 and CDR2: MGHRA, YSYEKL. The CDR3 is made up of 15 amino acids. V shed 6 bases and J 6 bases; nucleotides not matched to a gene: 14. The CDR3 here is CASSPGQLRGPEQYF. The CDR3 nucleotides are TGCGCCAGCAGTCCGGGACAGCTACGAGGGCCCGAGCAGTACTTC.

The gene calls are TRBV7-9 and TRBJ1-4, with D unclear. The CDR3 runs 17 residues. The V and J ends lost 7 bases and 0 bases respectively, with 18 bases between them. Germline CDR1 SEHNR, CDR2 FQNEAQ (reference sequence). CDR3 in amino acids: CASKAPFRTSTNEKLFF. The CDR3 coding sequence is TGTGCCAGCAAAGCGCCCTTCCGGACGTCAACTAATGAAAAACTGTTTTTT.

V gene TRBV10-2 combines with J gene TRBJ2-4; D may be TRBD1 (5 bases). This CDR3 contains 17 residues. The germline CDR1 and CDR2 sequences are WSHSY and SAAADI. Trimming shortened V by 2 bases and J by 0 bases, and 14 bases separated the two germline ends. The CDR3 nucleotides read TGCGCCAGCAGTGAGCCGACAGAATCTTTAGCCAAAAACATTCAGTACTTC. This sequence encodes CASSEPTESLAKNIQYF.

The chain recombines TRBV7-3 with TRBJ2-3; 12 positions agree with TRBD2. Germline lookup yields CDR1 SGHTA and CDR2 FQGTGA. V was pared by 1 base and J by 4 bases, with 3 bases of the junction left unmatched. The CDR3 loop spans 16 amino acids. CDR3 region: CASSLMASGGADTQYF. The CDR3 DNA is TGTGCCAGCAGCTTAATGGCTAGCGGGGGGGCAGATACGCAGTATTTT.

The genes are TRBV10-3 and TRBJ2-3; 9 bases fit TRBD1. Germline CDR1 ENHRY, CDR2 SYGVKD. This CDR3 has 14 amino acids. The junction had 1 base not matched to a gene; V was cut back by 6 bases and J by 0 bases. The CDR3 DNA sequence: TGTGCCATCAGACAGGGGGCTAGCACAGATACGCAGTATTTT. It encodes CAIRQGASTDTQYF.

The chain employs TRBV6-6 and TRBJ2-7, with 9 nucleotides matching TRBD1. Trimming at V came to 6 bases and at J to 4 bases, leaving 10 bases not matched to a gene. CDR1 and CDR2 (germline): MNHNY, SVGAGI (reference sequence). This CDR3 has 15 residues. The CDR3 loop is CASSNPGQGLYEQYF. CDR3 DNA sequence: TGTGCCAGCAGCAACCCAGGACAGGGGCTTTACGAGCAGTACTTC.

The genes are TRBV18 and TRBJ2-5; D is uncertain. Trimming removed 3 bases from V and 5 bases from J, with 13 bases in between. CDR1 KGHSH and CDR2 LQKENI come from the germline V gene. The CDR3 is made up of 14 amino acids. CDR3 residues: CASSPINPQETQYF. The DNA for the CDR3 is TGTGCCAGCTCACCGATAAACCCTCAGGAGACCCAGTACTTC.

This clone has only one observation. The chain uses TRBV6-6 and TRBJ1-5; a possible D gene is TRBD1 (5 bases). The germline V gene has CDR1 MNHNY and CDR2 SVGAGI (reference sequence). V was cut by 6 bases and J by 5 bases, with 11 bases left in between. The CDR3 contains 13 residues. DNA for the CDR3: TGTGCCAGCAGCACGCAAGGGGATCAGCCCCAGCATTTT. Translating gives CASSTQGDQPQHF.

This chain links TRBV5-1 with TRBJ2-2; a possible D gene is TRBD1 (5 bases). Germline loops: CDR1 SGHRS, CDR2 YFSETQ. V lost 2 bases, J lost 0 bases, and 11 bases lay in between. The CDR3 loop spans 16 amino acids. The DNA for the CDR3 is TGCGCCAGCAGCTTAGGACGACAGACGAACACCGGGGAGCTGTTTTTT. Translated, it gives CASSLGRQTNTGELFF.

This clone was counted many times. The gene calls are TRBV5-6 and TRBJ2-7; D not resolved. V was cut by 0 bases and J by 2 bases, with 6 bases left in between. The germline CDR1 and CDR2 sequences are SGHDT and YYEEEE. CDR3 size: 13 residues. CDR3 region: CASSLAVTYEQYF. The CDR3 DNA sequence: TGTGCCAGCAGCTTGGCCGTAACCTACGAGCAGTACTTC.

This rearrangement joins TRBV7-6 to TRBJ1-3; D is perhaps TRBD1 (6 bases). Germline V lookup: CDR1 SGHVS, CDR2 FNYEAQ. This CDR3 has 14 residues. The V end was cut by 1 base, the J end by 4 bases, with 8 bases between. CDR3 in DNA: TGTGCCAGCAGCTTAGAAGGGGGGGGAAACACCATATATTTT. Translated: CASSLEGGGNTIYF.

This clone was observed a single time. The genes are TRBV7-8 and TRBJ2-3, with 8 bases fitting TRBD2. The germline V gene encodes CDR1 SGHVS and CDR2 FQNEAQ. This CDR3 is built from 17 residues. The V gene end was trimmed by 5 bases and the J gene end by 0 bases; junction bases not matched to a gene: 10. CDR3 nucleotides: TGTGCCAGCAGCCCGGGAGGGCGCGTATCTAGCACAGATACGCAGTATTTT. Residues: CASSPGGRVSSTDTQYF.

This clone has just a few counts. As DNA, the CDR3 is TGCGCCAGCAGCTTGGCCGCGGGACGACAGGGAGGGAACGAGCAGTACTTC. It encodes CASSLAAGRQGGNEQYF. The rearrangement uses TRBV5-1 and TRBJ2-7, with D possibly being TRBD1 or TRBD2 (7 bases each). The germline gives CDR1 SGHRS, CDR2 YFSETQ. V was pared by 0 bases and J by 5 bases, with 21 bases between. The CDR3 consists of 17 residues.

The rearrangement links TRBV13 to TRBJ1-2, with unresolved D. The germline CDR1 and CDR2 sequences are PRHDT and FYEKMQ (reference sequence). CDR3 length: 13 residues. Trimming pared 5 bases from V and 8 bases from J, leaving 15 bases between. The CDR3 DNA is TGTGCCAGCAGCCAATTACAGTTAGTGGGCTACACCTTC. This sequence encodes CASSQLQLVGYTF.

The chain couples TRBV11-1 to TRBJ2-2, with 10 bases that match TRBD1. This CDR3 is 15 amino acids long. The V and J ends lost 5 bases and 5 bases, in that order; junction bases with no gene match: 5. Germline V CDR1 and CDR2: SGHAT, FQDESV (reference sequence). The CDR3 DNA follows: TGTGCCAGCAGCCTGACAGGGGGCTGGACCGGGGAGCTGTTTTTT. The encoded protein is CASSLTGGWTGELFF. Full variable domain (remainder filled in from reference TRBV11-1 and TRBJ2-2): EAEVAQSPRYKITEKSQAVAFWCDPISGHATLYWYRQILGQGPELLVQFQDESVVDDSQLPKDRFSAERLKGVDSTLKIQPAELGDSAMYLCASSLTGGWTGELFFGEGSRLTVL.